The present TCR beta chain was sequenced within a study of shared clonotypes between healthy human individuals (dated by TCRdb to 2019 to 2021). With regard to the full study: A few men and a couple of women, aged 18 to 49 years, made up the cohort. To estimate repertoire size and how much clonotypes are shared between individuals, the study performed deep sequencing of blood TCR repertoires from about 5 healthy adults. To increase sequencing depth and limit assay-specific biases, different laboratories used diverse techniques to prepare libraries and sequence TCR repertoires. Between about 0.8 and 8.9 billion PBMCs per donor were obtained by leukapheresis. Per donor, three plates each were used for CD4 naive and CD4 memory, two for CD8 naive, and one for CD8 memory.

Compared with germline, V lacks 0 bases and J lacks 5 bases; bases without a gene match: 4. The germline V gene yields SGHDT for CDR1 and YYEEEE for CDR2. From the cysteine up to the phenylalanine, the CDR3 has a length of 14 residues. Of all the DNA, just the CDR3 is kept, 42 bases in frame from base 1. Study-wide findings and limitations: Sampling was restricted to blood, and TCR repertoires in tissues likely differ from the TCR repertoires found in blood. Pairwise subsampling led to the expectation that sequencing depth would affect the degree of clonotype sharing among donors. Naive subsets generally had larger estimated clonotype richness than memory subsets. Even with the large sequencing depth, rarefaction of the sorted-subset datasets indicated that sequencing was incomplete. Sharing across several donors was observed for roughly 5% of naive CD4, less than 4% of naive CD8, over 2% of memory CD4, and about 0.4% of memory CD8 clonotypes. Because the study included only a small number of donors, the genetic and exposure-history diversity represented was limited. Compared with non-shared clonotypes, the clonotypes found in all four sorted-subset donors had higher generation probabilities.

As concerns this clone: The antigen this receptor binds is unknown. The sample holds no much larger clone one base away, and base qualities are not on file.

Using the deep immunoSEQ assay, multiplex PCR amplified TCR CDR3 regions from genomic DNA. Extracted genomic DNA from each cell subset was distributed evenly across all wells of several immunoSEQ 96-well plates, and each plate was treated as a replicate. For sorted subsets, roughly 200 ng of genomic DNA, equivalent to 30,000 or so T cell genomes, went into each replicate PCR. The purified libraries were quantified using a Qubit 3.0 fluorometer, sized with a Bioanalyzer 2100, and then quantified again using the KAPA Library Quantification kit. A separate single-read 150-cycle Illumina NextSeq 550 flow cell was used to sequence each immunoSEQ 96-well plate. Per the source publication's procedure: Because only junctional sequences without quality scores were contained in the immunoSEQ output, filtering matching that applied to full-length reads could not be performed. To assign V/J genes and CDR3, sequences were annotated using PyIR, a Python wrapper for IgBLAST v1.9, with IMGT germline references. Reads were removed for weak V/J assignments (E-value above 1e-6), missing CDR3, stop codons, out-of-frame junctions, or ambiguous translated residues. V3J clonotypes were defined as sequences sharing an identical inferred V gene, J gene, and CDR3 amino acid sequence. To compute the percentage overlap between repertoires, the number of shared unique clonotypes was divided by the size of the smaller repertoire. Repertoire richness was assessed with RTK rarefaction, the Chao1 estimator, and Recon v2.1 estimates of unobserved clonotypes. For all TCRbeta clonotypes obtained by the gDNA method from four donors, generation probabilities were computed with OLGA. TCRdb mirrors the immuneACCESS table, restricted to in-frame sequences. Some clones are absent from its copies; in checked studies, under half trace to an unresolved V gene, and the reason for the others is unknown. V and J calls and clone size are copied from that table; D and trimming were computed from the DNA. For this sample the table gives about 870,000 clones, of which around 93% were detected only once. The ten largest clones add up to nearly 25% of the sample.

For the CD8 naive samples, CD45RO-negative cells were positively selected for CCR7, yielding a CD45RA+CCR7+ population from which TemRA cells were excluded. Healthy HIV-negative adults with no recently reported acute infections or vaccinations were included as donors. All donors were Caucasian adults living in Nashville, Tennessee, USA. After blood collection by leukapheresis, PBMCs were isolated using Ficoll-Histopaque density gradient centrifugation and then cryopreserved in the vapor phase of liquid nitrogen. Analytical flow cytometry was used to check the purity and quantity of each magnetically sorted T cell population. From each sorted fraction, genomic DNA was isolated and quantified by UV absorbance on a Nanodrop 2000c.

Input material: naive CD8+ T cells sorted from blood. Interpreted using the paper, the cell subset or site label stands for: CD45RA+CCR7+. The receptor's source is a man younger than 45 in good health. The chain couples TRBV5-6 to TRBJ1-1; the junction holds 7 bases that match TRBD1. For the CDR3, the sequence is CASSLGGGKTEAFF. DNA sequence: TGTGCCAGCAGCTTGGGAGGGGGCAAGACTGAAGCTTTCTTT.